The clone carrying this T cell receptor beta chain was counted a single time. Its target is unknown. These data are taken from a study of cytomegalovirus exposure and HLA in healthy donors. Both 60 Vbeta primers and 13 Jbeta primers went into the PCR. Sequencing used immunoSEQ multiplex PCR; TCRdb keeps in-frame clones, though not all of them. The sample includes 60,000 to 85,000 clones, 60% to 85% seen only once; the top ten take around 1.5%. This CDR3 has 12 residues. Germline V gene lookup returns CDR1 SQVTM and CDR2 ANQGSEA. V lost 4 bases and J 4 bases, leaving 7 bases between the germline ends. Findings and caveats of the study: Links to common viral pathogens appeared, in a later analysis, for several of the most significant clusters. Earlier results showed most TCR beta V segments being productive about 90% or about 30% of the time.

The sequence came from a man in his forties or fifties in good health and CMV-seronegative. The sample comprised PBMCs. This chain uses TRBV29-1 with TRBJ2-2; D might be TRBD2 (5 bases). In DNA form, the CDR3 reads TGCAGCGTTGTCGGGGTCACCGGGGAGCTGTTTTTT. Its protein is CSVVGVTGELFF.